Each of the 21 T cell receptor beta chains below was sequenced from the same sample in a study of shared clonotypes between healthy human individuals. Method: immunoSEQ multiplex PCR; TCRdb's copy keeps in-frame clones and lacks some. This table has hundreds of thousands of clones, roughly 95% appearing once. Terminally differentiated effector memory CD45RA+ cells were left out of the naive CD8 fraction, which was CD45RO-negative and positively selected for CCR7. Sequenced material: naive CD8+ T cells sorted from blood. The receptor set was obtained from a woman aged 25 to 39 in good health.

With respect to this clone: At the DNA level, this CDR3 is encoded by other sequences in the same sample as well. The V call is TRBV29-1, the J call TRBJ1-2, with unresolved D. The CDR3 runs 13 residues. Germline values: CDR1 SQVTM, CDR2 ANQGSEA. The V end was cut by 0 bases, the J end by 2 bases, with 7 bases between. This CDR3 reads CSVEDPGNYGYTF. As DNA, the CDR3 is TGCAGCGTTGAAGATCCGGGGAACTATGGCTACACCTTC.

The chain joins TRBV9 to TRBJ1-1; no clear D. V was clipped by 2 bases and J by 3 bases, with 14 bases between them. The germline V gene has CDR1 SGDLS and CDR2 YYNGEE. This CDR3 region has 15 residues. In nucleotides, the CDR3 is TGTGCCAGCAGCGTGTTGGACGGTCATTACACTGAAGCTTTCTTT. The encoded protein is CASSVLDGHYTEAFF.

This sequence joins TRBV27 and TRBJ2-1; 11 bases align to TRBD2. Germline trimming cut 4 bases from V and 6 bases from J; bases unmatched to any gene: 5. This CDR3 is built from 15 residues. Germline CDR1 reads MNHEY; CDR2 reads SMNVEV (reference sequence). The CDR3 protein is CASSSGTSGLNEQFF. The CDR3 DNA reads as TGTGCCAGCAGTTCGGGGACTAGCGGACTCAATGAGCAGTTCTTC.

The chain is built from TRBV28 and TRBJ1-5; D may be TRBD1 (6 bases). V was trimmed by 3 bases and J by 2 bases, leaving 14 bases between them. The CDR3 covers 16 residues. Germline V lookup: CDR1 MDHEN, CDR2 SYDVKM. CDR3: CASSLTWGAGNQPQHF. CDR3 bases: TGTGCCAGCAGTTTGACCTGGGGGGCAGGCAATCAGCCCCAGCATTTT.

V usage is TRBV28 and J usage is TRBJ1-3, with a weak D call TRBD1 (5 bases). CDR3 length equals 15 residues. The germline V gene has CDR1 MDHEN and CDR2 SYDVKM. V was shortened by 7 bases and J by 0 bases, with 13 bases between the two germline ends. The CDR3 reads CASKGLDSSGNTIYF. CDR3 DNA sequence: TGTGCCAGCAAGGGACTCGACAGCTCTGGAAACACCATATATTTT.

This chain links TRBV27 with TRBJ2-1; D unresolved. Germline V gene lookup returns CDR1 MNHEY and CDR2 SMNVEV (reference sequence). Trimming removed 0 bases at V and 9 bases at J, with 18 bases between. The CDR3 is made up of 16 amino acids. The CDR3 DNA is TGTGCCAGCAGTTTATCCACAGTGTTGGGCTTGAGTGAGCAGTTCTTC. Protein sequence: CASSLSTVLGLSEQFF.

The rearrangement links TRBV7-9 to TRBJ2-7; unclear D gene. CDR3 length: 15 residues. CDR1 is SEHNR, CDR2 FQNEAQ, per germline (reference sequence). The V end lost 1 base, the J end lost 2 bases, and 12 bases lay between the germline ends. CDR3 sequence reads: CASSLELGSPYEQYF. The CDR3 DNA sequence: TGTGCCAGCAGCTTAGAATTAGGATCTCCCTACGAGCAGTACTTC.

The chain uses TRBV30 and TRBJ2-3; D uncertain. This CDR3 comprises 13 residues. Germline V lookup: CDR1 GTSNPN, CDR2 SVGIG (reference sequence). V lost 2 bases and J 0 bases, leaving 6 bases between the germline ends. CDR3 sequence reads: CAWSLTSTDTQYF. The CDR3 nucleotides are TGTGCCTGGAGTCTGACTAGCACAGATACGCAGTATTTT.

For this clone: Relative to the germline gene, one junction end is altered; a read error may explain this. The chain carries TRBV29-1 and TRBJ2-3, with 9 bases identical to TRBD1. Germline V gene data show CDR1 as SQVTM and CDR2 as ANQGSEA. This CDR3 region has 17 residues. CDR3 sequence: CSATGTGSPPFHRYAVF. Here the CDR3 DNA reads TGCAGCGCGACCGGGACAGGGTCCCCCCCCTTTCACAGATACGCAGTATTT.

V and J are TRBV5-1 and TRBJ2-1; D unclear. Germline V gene sequence: CDR1 SGHRS, CDR2 YFSETQ. Deletions cut 0 bases from V and 5 bases from J, with 12 bases between. This CDR3 is 15 amino acids long. As DNA, the CDR3 is TGCGCCAGCAGCTTGGACAGATTCGAGGACAATGAGCAGTTCTTC. As protein: CASSLDRFEDNEQFF.

The rearrangement joins TRBV4-2 to TRBJ1-5, with no clear D. The V end lost 3 bases, the J end lost 4 bases, and 7 bases lay between the germline ends. The germline CDR1 and CDR2 sequences are LGHNA and YNFKEQ. There are 13 residues in the CDR3. The CDR3 DNA is TGTGCCAGCAGCCATGGGCGAAATCAGCCCCAGCATTTT. The encoded protein is CASSHGRNQPQHF.

The gene calls are TRBV7-9 and TRBJ2-5; tentative D call: TRBD2 (5 bases). The ends were cut back, 1 base at V and 5 bases at J, with 17 bases in the middle. The CDR3 is 16 amino acids. Germline V lookup: CDR1 SEHNR, CDR2 FQNEAQ (reference sequence). In DNA, the CDR3 is TGTGCCAGCAGCTTAGGATCCGGTGAGCGGCCCGAGACCCAGTACTTC. Protein: CASSLGSGERPETQYF.

The rearrangement joins TRBV1 to TRBJ2-6; the table's TRBD2 call for D was not verified on the DNA. TRBV1 counts as a pseudogene. The CDR3 consists of 17 residues. The CDR3: CTSSLSRLCTRANVLTF. The CDR3 bases are TGCACCAGCAGCCTTTCGCGTTTGTGCACTCGGGCCAACGTCCTGACTTTC.

This clone was recorded once. The J gene is TRBJ2-7, the V gene TRBV27; D not certain. CDR3 length: 11 amino acids. Germline V CDR1 and CDR2: MNHEY, SMNVEV (reference sequence). The ends were cut back, 7 bases at V and 5 bases at J, with 9 bases in the middle. This CDR3 reads CASKDGNEQYF. The CDR3 DNA reads as TGTGCCAGCAAGGATGGAAACGAGCAGTACTTC.

The CDR3: CASTLQGLSYNEQFF. The CDR3, as DNA: TGTGCCAGTACCCTCCAGGGGCTTTCCTACAATGAGCAGTTCTTC. The chain uses TRBV19 and TRBJ2-1; D perhaps matches TRBD1 (6 bases). Trimming pared 7 bases from V and 1 base from J, leaving 14 bases between. The CDR3 consists of 15 residues. The germline gives CDR1 LNHDA, CDR2 SQIVND (reference sequence).

This rearrangement joins TRBV7-8 to TRBJ2-3; 9 bases line up with TRBD2. Germline lookup yields CDR1 SGHVS and CDR2 FQNEAQ. This CDR3 region has 17 residues. The junction had 11 bases not matched to a gene; V was cut back by 1 base and J by 6 bases. CDR3 sequence reads: CASSLVLAGGPSDTQYF. In nucleotides, the CDR3 is TGTGCCAGCAGCTTAGTTTTGGCGGGAGGGCCATCTGATACGCAGTATTTT. Supplemented by reference TRBV7-8 and TRBJ2-3, the full variable domain reads GAGVSQSPRYKVAKRGQDVALRCDPISGHVSLFWYQQALGQGPEFLTYFQNEAQLDKSGLPSDRFFAERPEGSVSTLKIQRTQQEDSAVYLCASSLVLAGGPSDTQYFGPGTRLTVL.

This rearrangement joins TRBV13 to TRBJ1-1, with TRBD1 matching over 7 bases. Germline loops: CDR1 PRHDT, CDR2 FYEKMQ (reference sequence). V was pared by 3 bases and J by 3 bases, with 7 bases of the junction left unmatched. The CDR3 consists of 15 residues. The DNA for the CDR3 is TGTGCCAGCAGCTTCCGGCAGGGGACAGACACTGAAGCTTTCTTT. Its translation: CASSFRQGTDTEAFF.

V usage is TRBV15 and J usage is TRBJ1-2; D call uncertain. V dropped 0 bases and J dropped 4 bases, with 12 bases sitting between them. CDR1 LNHNV and CDR2 YYDKDF come from the germline V gene (reference sequence). The CDR3 spans 15 residues. The chain's CDR3 is CATSREGSGLYGYTF. CDR3 nucleotides: TGTGCCACCAGCAGAGAAGGTTCAGGACTCTATGGCTACACCTTC.

The chain carries TRBV9 and TRBJ2-1; 9 bases fit TRBD1. From germline, CDR1 is SGDLS and CDR2 YYNGEE. V lost 4 bases to trimming and J lost 8 bases; unmatched junction nucleotides: 4. This CDR3 comprises 13 residues. The CDR3 loop reads CASSPGTGYEQFF. The CDR3 DNA reads as TGTGCCAGCAGCCCGGGGACAGGGTATGAGCAGTTCTTC.

The rearrangement links TRBV9 to TRBJ1-3; a possible D gene is TRBD1 (5 bases). Between the trimmed V and J ends, which lost 5 bases and 6 bases, there was a span of 15 bases. The CDR3 extends over 14 amino acids. The germline V gene has CDR1 SGDLS and CDR2 YYNGEE. Here the CDR3 DNA reads TGTGCCAGCAGTGCCCGGGACGGCCTAAACACCATATATTTT. It codes for CASSARDGLNTIYF. The variable domain in full, completed from reference TRBV9 and TRBJ1-3, reads DSGVTQTPKHLITATGQRVTLRCSPRSGDLSVYWYQQSLDQGLQFLIQYYNGEERAKGNILERFSAQQFPDLHSELNLSSLELGDSALYFCASSARDGLNTIYFGEGSWLTVV.

The rearrangement links TRBV6-1 to TRBJ2-7; the D is unclear. Trimming stripped 6 bases from V and 7 bases from J, with 10 bases between. Germline CDR1 reads MNHNS; CDR2 reads SASEGT. The CDR3 contains 11 residues. The CDR3 is CASSPGVEQYF. In DNA form, the CDR3 reads TGTGCCAGCAGCCCTGGGGTGGAGCAGTACTTC.